This is a list of T cell receptor beta chains from one sample in a study of tumor-infiltrating lymphocytes in oesophageal squamous cell carcinoma. TCRdb itself ran the PCR reads through MiXCR, one entry per CDR3 protein. The sample holds approximately 21,000 distinct CDR3 sequences, around two fifths seen once. Material: esophageal tumor tissue. These receptors were collected from a male donor with esophageal squamous cell carcinoma. CDR3s include the opening cysteine and the closing phenylalanine or tryptophan. Rows give clone size only sometimes, using once, few, many, or a class for an expanded clone.

cdr3_aa,clone_size,j_call,v_call
CSARSLDNNEQFF,many,TRBJ2-1,TRBV20-1
CAISDPQAGIKQYF,-,TRBJ2-5,TRBV10-3
CASSLGQRYSNQPQHF,many,TRBJ1-5,TRBV12-3/TRBV12-4
CASSPLMVRGYVEKLFF,-,TRBJ1-4,TRBV28
CASRRGTDTQYF,many,TRBJ2-3,TRBV11-1
CASSFDGQGFYQPQHF,-,TRBJ1-5,TRBV7-2
CSARDFGQGGGYTF,few,TRBJ1-2,TRBV20-1
CASKTVQETQYF,many,TRBJ2-5,TRBV5-3
CATSNPGLAGEVEETQYF,-,TRBJ2-5,TRBV15
CASIPPGGAVYEQFF,many,TRBJ2-1,TRBV11-2
CASSLRAPTGGTGELFF,once,TRBJ2-2,TRBV7-6
CASSPTEGWYEQYF,-,TRBJ2-7,TRBV7-8
CASSTRDRGSYEQYF,many,TRBJ2-7,TRBV19
CASSYSRGSGKEKLFF,many,TRBJ1-4,TRBV6-6
CASSLGDFGANVLTF,-,-,TRBV12-3/TRBV12-4
CASSRTLPDTQYF,-,TRBJ2-3,TRBV11-2
CASRPGTRHRETQYF,-,-,TRBV6-8
CASSLGPTLFF,-,TRBJ2-2,TRBV7-3
CAWIGRGTGANVLTF,few,TRBJ2-6,TRBV30
CAISAGLAVTPEQYF,-,-,TRBV10-3
CASSLDLENEQYF,-,TRBJ2-3,TRBV7-3
CASFDRDNEQFF,-,-,TRBV6-1